This TCR beta chain was obtained from a study of cytomegalovirus exposure and HLA in healthy donors. For this clone: The antigen is unknown.

Overall study findings and caveats: Cytomegalovirus-associated TCR beta chains were listed, numbering some 170.

This CDR3 comprises 16 residues. The V gene's germline CDR1 is KGHSH and CDR2 LQKENI. V was clipped by 2 bases and J by 2 bases, with 15 bases between them. The PCR had 60 Vbeta and 13 Jbeta primers. TCRdb's table, derived via immunoSEQ multiplex PCR, lists solely in-frame clones and lacks some. The profile shows roughly 220,000 clones, more than 75% of them singletons. Sequenced: PBMCs. The TCR was taken from a middle-aged woman in good health and CMV-seronegative. The chain couples TRBV18 to TRBJ1-2; no clear D gene. The CDR3 DNA reads as TGTGCCAGCTCACCAGTCATCGGGTTCACGAACTATGGCTACACCTTC. Translating gives CASSPVIGFTNYGYTF.